These T cell receptor beta chains were read from a single sample in a study of CD8 T cells in ankylosing spondylitis. TCRdb itself ran the 5' RACE reads through MiXCR, one entry per CDR3 protein. Among about 140,000 distinct CDR3 sequences, around 10% were seen once, and the ten largest hold around 4.1%. Sequenced material: blood, either unsorted or a sorted T cell fraction (not recorded which). These receptors came from a female donor with ankylosing spondylitis or in good health (not recorded which). Both conserved end residues are part of each CDR3. Each record gives: V gene, clone size, CDR3 length, D gene, J gene, CDR3 DNA, CDR3 protein. A D gene is named only where the DNA matches it firmly. Rows give clone size only sometimes, using once, few, many, or a class for an expanded clone.

TRBV6-2/TRBV6-3	many	16	TRBD1	TRBJ2-7	TGTGCCAGCAGTTCCCCCGCCGGGACAGGGGGATACGAGCAGTACTTC	CASSSPAGTGGYEQYF
TRBV24-1	few	13	NA	TRBJ2-4	TGTGCCACGGGTGAGGGAGACAAAAACATTCAGTACTTC	CATGEGDKNIQYF
TRBV25-1	many	13	NA	TRBJ1-1	TGTGCCAGCAGTGAATTTGGGGACACTGAAGCTTTCTTT	CASSEFGDTEAFF
TRBV7-6	many	15	NA	TRBJ1-1	TGTGCCAGCAGCTTGGGGCTGGCGGGGAACACTGAAGCTTTCTTT	CASSLGLAGNTEAFF
TRBV12-3/TRBV12-4	many	12	NA	TRBJ1-3	TGTGCCAGCAGTTTGTCTGGAAACACCATATATTTT	CASSLSGNTIYF
TRBV5-1	NA	15	TRBD1	TRBJ2-7	TGCGCCAGCAGCTTGGTCCGGACAGGGAGCTACGAGCAGTACTTC	CASSLVRTGSYEQYF
TRBV20-1	NA	13	TRBD1	TRBJ1-1	TGCAGTGCTAGCGACAGGGGTAATACTGAAGCTTTCTTT	CSASDRGNTEAFF
TRBV7-9	few	16	NA	TRBJ1-1	TGTGCCAGCAGCCCCCCGTCGGCGGGGGAGAACACTGAAGCTTTCTTT	CASSPPSAGENTEAFF
TRBV19	many	15	NA	TRBJ2-1	TGTGCCAGTAGTATAGAAGTTCTCTCCTACAATGAGCAGTTCTTC	CASSIEVLSYNEQFF
TRBV9	many	14	NA	TRBJ1-1	TGTGCCAGCAGCGACGGGAGGGGGGACTCCGAAGCTTTCTTT	CASSDGRGDSEAFF
TRBV7-9	many	14	TRBD1	TRBJ1-1	TGTGCCAGCAGCCCGGGACAGGCTGACACTGAAGCTTTCTTT	CASSPGQADTEAFF
TRBV23-1	few	17	TRBD1	TRBJ1-5	TGCGCCAGCAGTCAATCCTATCAGGGGGTTGGCAATCAGCCCCAGCATTTT	CASSQSYQGVGNQPQHF
TRBV10-3	many	13	TRBD1	TRBJ2-7	TGTGCCATCAGTGGGGACAGGGGGCTCGATTGGTACTTC	CAISGDRGLDWYF
TRBV7-8	NA	12	NA	TRBJ1-2	TGTGCCAGCAGCGCCGACACGGGAGGCTACACCTTC	CASSADTGGYTF
TRBV19	NA	15	NA	TRBJ2-1	TGTGCCAGCTCTGCAGGGGGGAGCTCCTCCAATGAGCAGTTCTTC	CASSAGGSSSNEQFF
TRBV6-1	many	17	TRBD2	TRBJ2-2	TGTGCCAGCAGCTCAACTAGCGGGGGATCTGGGACCGGGGAGCTGTTTTTT	CASSSTSGGSGTGELFF
TRBV7-2	many	11	NA	TRBJ2-4	TGTGCCAGCAGCTTAGGGGGCATTCAGTACTTC	CASSLGGIQYF
TRBV20-1	many	15	NA	TRBJ2-3	TGCAGTGCGAGATTGTGGGGGGGCCCTGAAGATACGCAGTATTTT	CSARLWGGPEDTQYF
TRBV20-1	many	14	NA	TRBJ2-4	TGCAGTGCGCCGGACAGCTTTCTTAAAAACATTCAGTACTTC	CSAPDSFLKNIQYF
TRBV18	NA	14	NA	TRBJ1-2	TGTGCCAGCTCACCCGAGACAGGCGTCTATGGCTACACCTTC	CASSPETGVYGYTF
TRBV12-3/TRBV12-4	many	14	NA	TRBJ2-4	TGTGCCAGCAGTCCACGGACAGCCCAAAACATTCAGTACTTC	CASSPRTAQNIQYF
TRBV18	many	15	TRBD2	TRBJ2-1	TGTGCCAGCTCGGTGGGACTAGCGGGTATTAATGAGCAGTTCTTC	CASSVGLAGINEQFF
TRBV19	many	13	NA	TRBJ1-5	TGTGCCAGTAGTATAGCAGGGAATCAGCCCCAGCATTTT	CASSIAGNQPQHF
TRBV7-2	few	15	NA	TRBJ2-2	TGTGCCAGCAGCTTTCAGGCAGGGTGGAACGGGGAGCTGTTTTTT	CASSFQAGWNGELFF
TRBV20-1	many	15	TRBD2	TRBJ2-1	TGCAGTGCTAGAGGGTTAGCGGGGGGACGCAGTGAGCAGTTCTTC	CSARGLAGGRSEQFF
TRBV7-9	many	17	TRBD1	TRBJ2-7	TGTGCCAGCAGCTTAAGGGAACGGACAGGGGGCTCCTACGAGCAGTACTTC	CASSLRERTGGSYEQYF
TRBV5-1	NA	14	NA	TRBJ2-7	TGCGCCAGCAGCTTGAGGGGCATAAGCTACGAGCAGTACTTC	CASSLRGISYEQYF